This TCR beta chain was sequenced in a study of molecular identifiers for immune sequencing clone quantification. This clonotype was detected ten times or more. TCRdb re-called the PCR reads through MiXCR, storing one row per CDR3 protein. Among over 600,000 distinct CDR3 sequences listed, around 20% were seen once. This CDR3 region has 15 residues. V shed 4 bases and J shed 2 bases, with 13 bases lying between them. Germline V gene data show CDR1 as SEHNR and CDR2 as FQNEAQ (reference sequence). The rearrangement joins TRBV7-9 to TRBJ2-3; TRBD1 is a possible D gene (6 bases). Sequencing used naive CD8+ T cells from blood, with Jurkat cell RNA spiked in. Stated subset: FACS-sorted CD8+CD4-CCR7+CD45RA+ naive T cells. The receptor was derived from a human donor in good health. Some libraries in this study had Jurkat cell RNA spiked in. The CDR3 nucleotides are TGTGCCAGCAGCTCCCTGGACAGAAACACAGATACGCAGTATTTT. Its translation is CASSSLDRNTDTQYF.